This T cell receptor (beta chain) emerged from a study of shared clonotypes between healthy human individuals. Background on the study: Three plates were used per donor for CD4 naive, three for CD4 memory, two for CD8 naive and one for CD8 memory.

Using immunoSEQ multiplex PCR, the repertoire was profiled, and TCRdb retains in-frame clones only, with some absent. The table includes around 510,000 clones, roughly 95% detected once. Germline lookup yields CDR1 SEHNR and CDR2 FQNEAQ (reference sequence). The CDR3 sequence is 16 residues long. The V and J ends lost 4 bases and 2 bases respectively, with 15 bases between them. Worth noting for this clone: The antigen is not known.

All donors were Caucasian adults living in Nashville, Tennessee. Whole-study findings and limits: A small donor pool kept down the genetic and exposure-history diversity that was represented. Sampling covered nothing but blood. Tissue TCR repertoires likely differ from those found in blood.

Sequenced input: naive CD4+ T cells sorted from blood. As for subset: CD45RA+ positively selected. The rearrangement uses TRBV7-9 and TRBJ2-1, with D perhaps assigned TRBD1 or TRBD2 (5 bases each). The receptor was derived from a woman in her 30s in good health. The CDR3 DNA sequence: TGTGCCAGCAGCTCCGAGGGGAGACCCCCCTACAATGAGCAGTTCTTC. Translated, it gives CASSSEGRPPYNEQFF.